This T cell receptor (beta chain) originates from a study of human T cells and chemical hapten exposure. This clonotype turned up a few times. Described time point: patch test 2, 6 weeks after DPC sensitization. As for treatment: therapeutic diphenylcyclopropenone sensitization with weekly scalp DPC. The germline V and J ends were trimmed by 5 bases and 0 bases, with 11 bases remaining between them. The CDR3 runs to 15 residues. Library construction involved attaching unique molecular identifiers to individual cDNA molecules, which allowed quantitative, reproducible TCR counting. TCRdb recomputed calls from the RACE reads with MiXCR, one row per CDR3 protein. The data show over 100,000 distinct CDR3 sequences, roughly a tenth seen once.

This clonotype was sampled from a woman between 40 and 50 years old with alopecia areata. Some clones in this sample may be carry-over from other donors' samples. The chain joins TRBV12-3 or TRBV12-4 to TRBJ2-1; D tentatively fits TRBD1 or TRBD2 (5 bases each). Sample: whole blood, taken in connection with sensitization to the hapten diphenylcyclopropenone (DPC). The CDR3 region has the DNA TGTGCCAGCAGTGTAGGGACCGTCTCCTACAATGAGCAGTTCTTC. It yields the protein CASSVGTVSYNEQFF.